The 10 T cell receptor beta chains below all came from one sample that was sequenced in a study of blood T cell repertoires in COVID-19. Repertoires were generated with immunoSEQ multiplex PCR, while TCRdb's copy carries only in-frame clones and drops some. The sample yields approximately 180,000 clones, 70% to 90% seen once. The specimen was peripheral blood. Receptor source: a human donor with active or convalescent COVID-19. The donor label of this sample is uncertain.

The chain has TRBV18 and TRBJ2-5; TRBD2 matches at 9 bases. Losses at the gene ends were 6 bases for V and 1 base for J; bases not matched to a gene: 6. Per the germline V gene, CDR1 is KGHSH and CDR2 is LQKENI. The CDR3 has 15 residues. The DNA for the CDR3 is TGTGCCAGCTCCCCCCTAGCGGGAACCCAAGAGACCCAGTACTTC. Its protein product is CASSPLAGTQETQYF.

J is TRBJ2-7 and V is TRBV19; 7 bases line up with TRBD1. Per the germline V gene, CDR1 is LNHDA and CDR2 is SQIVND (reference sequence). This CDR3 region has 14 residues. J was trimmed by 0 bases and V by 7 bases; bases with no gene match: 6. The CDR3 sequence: CASTGTAPSYEQYF. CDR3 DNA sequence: TGTGCCAGTACCGGGACAGCCCCCTCCTACGAGCAGTACTTC. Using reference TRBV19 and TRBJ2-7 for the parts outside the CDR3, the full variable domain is DGGITQSPKYLFRKEGQNVTLSCEQNLNHDAMYWYRQDPGQGLRLIYYSQIVNDFQKGDIAEGYSVSREKKESFPLTVTSAQKNPTAFYLCASTGTAPSYEQYFGPGTRLTVT.

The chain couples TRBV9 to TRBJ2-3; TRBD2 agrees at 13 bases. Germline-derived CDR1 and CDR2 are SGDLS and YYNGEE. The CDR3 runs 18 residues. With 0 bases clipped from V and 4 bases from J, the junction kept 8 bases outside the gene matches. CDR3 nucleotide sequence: TGTGCCAGCAGCGTAGAGGGACTAGCGGGGCCCGAGGCAGATACGCAGTATTTT. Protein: CASSVEGLAGPEADTQYF.

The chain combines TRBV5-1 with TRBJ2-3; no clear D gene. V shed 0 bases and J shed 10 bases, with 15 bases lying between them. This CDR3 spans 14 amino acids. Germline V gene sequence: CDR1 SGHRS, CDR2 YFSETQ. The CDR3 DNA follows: TGCGCCAGCAGCTTGGCGCTAGGTGGAGAGGCGCAGTATTTT. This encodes CASSLALGGEAQYF.

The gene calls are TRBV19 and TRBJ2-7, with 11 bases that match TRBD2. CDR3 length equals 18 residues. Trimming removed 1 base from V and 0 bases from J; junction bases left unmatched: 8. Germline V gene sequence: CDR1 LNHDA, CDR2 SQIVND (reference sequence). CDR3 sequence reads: CASSIAKTSGVYSYEQYF. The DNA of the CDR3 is TGTGCCAGTAGTATAGCCAAGACTAGCGGGGTCTACTCCTACGAGCAGTACTTC.

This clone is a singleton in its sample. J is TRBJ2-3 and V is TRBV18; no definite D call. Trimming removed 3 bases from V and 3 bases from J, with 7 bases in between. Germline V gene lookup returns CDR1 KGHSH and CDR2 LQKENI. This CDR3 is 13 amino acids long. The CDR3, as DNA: TGTGCCAGCTCACCGAGTCGGACAGATACGCAGTATTTT. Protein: CASSPSRTDTQYF.

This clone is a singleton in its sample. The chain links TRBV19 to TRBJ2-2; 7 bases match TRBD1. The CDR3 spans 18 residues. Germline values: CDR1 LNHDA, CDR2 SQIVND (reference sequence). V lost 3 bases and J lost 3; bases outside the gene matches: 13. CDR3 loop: CASSIHFGQAWDTGELFF. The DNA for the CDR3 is TGTGCCAGTAGTATCCACTTCGGACAGGCTTGGGACACCGGGGAGCTGTTTTTT.

Written as DNA, the CDR3 is TGCGCCAGCAGCCTCCGACAGGGGAAGGCAGATACGCAGTATTTT. This gives the protein CASSLRQGKADTQYF. The V and J genes are TRBV5-1 and TRBJ2-3, with TRBD1 matching 8 bases. Trimming removed 4 bases from V and 4 bases from J; junction bases left unmatched: 8. The germline V gene has CDR1 SGHRS and CDR2 YFSETQ. This CDR3 has 15 amino acids.

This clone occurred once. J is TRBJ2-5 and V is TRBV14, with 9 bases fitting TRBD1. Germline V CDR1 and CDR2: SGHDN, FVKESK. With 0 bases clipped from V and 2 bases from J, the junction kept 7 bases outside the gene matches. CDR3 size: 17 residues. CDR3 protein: CASSQEWPDRGQETQYF. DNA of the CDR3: TGTGCCAGCAGCCAAGAATGGCCCGACAGGGGGCAAGAGACCCAGTACTTC. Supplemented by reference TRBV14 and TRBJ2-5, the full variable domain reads EAGVTQFPSHSVIEKGQTVTLRCDPISGHDNLYWYRRVMGKEIKFLLHFVKESKQDESGMPNNRFLAERTGGTYSTLKVQPAELEDSGVYFCASSQEWPDRGQETQYFGPGTRLLVL.

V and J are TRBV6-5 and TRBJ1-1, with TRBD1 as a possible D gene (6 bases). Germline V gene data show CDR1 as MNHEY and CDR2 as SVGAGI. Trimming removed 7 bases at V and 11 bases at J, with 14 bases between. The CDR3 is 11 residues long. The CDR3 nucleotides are TGTGCCAGCACCACGACAGGAAGGGCTTTCTTT. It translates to CASTTTGRAFF.